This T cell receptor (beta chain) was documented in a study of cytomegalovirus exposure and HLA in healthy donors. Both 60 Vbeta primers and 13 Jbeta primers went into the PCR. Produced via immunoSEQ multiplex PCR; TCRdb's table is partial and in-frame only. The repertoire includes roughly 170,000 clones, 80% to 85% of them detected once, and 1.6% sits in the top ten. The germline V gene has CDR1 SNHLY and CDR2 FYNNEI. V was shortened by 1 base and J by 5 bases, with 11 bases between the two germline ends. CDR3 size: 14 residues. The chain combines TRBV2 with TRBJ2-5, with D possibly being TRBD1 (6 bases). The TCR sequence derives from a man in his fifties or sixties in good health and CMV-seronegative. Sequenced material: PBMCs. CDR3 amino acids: CASSEDRVVETQYF. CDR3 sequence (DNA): TGTGCCAGCAGTGAAGACAGGGTAGTCGAGACCCAGTACTTC. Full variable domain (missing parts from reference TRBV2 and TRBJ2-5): EPEVTQTPSHQVTQMGQEVILRCVPISNHLYFYWYRQILGQKVEFLVSFYNNEISEKSEIFDDQFSVERPDGSNFTLKIRSTKLEDSAMYFCASSEDRVVETQYFGPGTRLLVL.